This is a list of T cell receptor beta chains from one sample in a study of early T cells in non-severe SARS-CoV-2 infection. TCRdb itself ran the 5' RACE reads through MiXCR, one entry per CDR3 protein. The sample lists approximately 70,000 distinct CDR3 sequences; around 12% were seen once. The source was whole blood, collected at baseline. The origin of the receptors is an adult who was a healthcare worker with PCR-confirmed SARS-CoV-2 infection or an uninfected control (not recorded which). The donor label of this sample is uncertain. Each CDR3 is given with its conserved first and last residue. Fields, in order: CDR3 protein, J gene, V gene.

CATTTETGGHEQYF TRBJ2-7 TRBV6-2/TRBV6-3
CASSQVLANEQFF TRBJ2-1 TRBV3-1
CASSVTGNTIYF TRBJ1-3 TRBV12-3/TRBV12-4
CASSLRGGLDGYTF TRBJ1-2 TRBV5-1
CASSIEGLGVSPDNEQFF TRBJ2-1 TRBV19
CASSRQGSYEQYF TRBJ2-7 TRBV5-1
CSARELAGPTDTQYF TRBJ2-3 TRBV20-1
CASSRGTVNTEAFF TRBJ1-1 TRBV3-1
CAISDSSEQYF TRBJ2-7 TRBV10-3
CASSIRGETQYF TRBJ2-5 TRBV19
CASSQVRGTTDTQYF TRBJ2-3 TRBV14
CASSLVTSGGVEQFF TRBJ2-1 TRBV5-4
CASNNYSTSGGTDTQYF TRBJ2-3 TRBV6-2/TRBV6-3
CASSPSAGADTQYF TRBJ2-3 TRBV18
CSAMDSSGANVLTF TRBJ2-6 TRBV20-1
CAIHPGGAYGYTF TRBJ1-2 TRBV10-3
CASSSPHRGGDGYTF TRBJ1-2 TRBV6-2/TRBV6-3
CSARSSGEIYPEAFF TRBJ1-1 TRBV20-1
CASSGSGELFF TRBJ2-2 TRBV4-1
CASRRDRVSSYEQYF TRBJ2-7 TRBV12-2
CASSYRKPGTGVFGLTEAFF TRBJ1-1 TRBV11-2
CASSYFLAGGYNEQFF TRBJ2-1 TRBV6-2/TRBV6-3
CASSSGGRGSHGELFF TRBJ2-2 TRBV28
CATSATGLAGETQYF TRBJ2-5 TRBV24-1
CSAREAGKTQYF TRBJ2-5 TRBV20-1
CASSQGSLQTMYEQYF TRBJ2-7 TRBV4-1
CASSIGTSGPDTQYF TRBJ2-3 TRBV6-4
CASSLNSGLSTYEQYF TRBJ2-7 TRBV12-3/TRBV12-4
CASSKTGLGANVLTF TRBJ2-6 TRBV6-5
CATGDRETQYF TRBJ2-5 TRBV6-2/TRBV6-3
CASSQVFNREQYF TRBJ2-7 TRBV4-3
CASSPRQGGGETQYF TRBJ2-5 TRBV5-1
CASSEAYEQYF TRBJ2-7 TRBV2
CAWRRTQETQYF TRBJ2-5 TRBV30
CASISSEVSDEQFF TRBJ2-1 TRBV7-8
CASSPEGRTYNEQFF TRBJ2-1 TRBV7-3
CASRYKETQYF TRBJ2-5 TRBV12-2
CSASKIGTSGRNEQFF TRBJ2-1 TRBV20-1
CASSEERQGIYEQYF TRBJ2-7 TRBV6-2/TRBV6-3
CASSLGPTSGDTGELFF TRBJ2-2 TRBV7-3
CASSLTGTGSTEAFF TRBJ1-1 TRBV9
CASSLLGVTGYTF TRBJ1-2 TRBV5-4
CASSRDRAYNEQFF TRBJ2-1 TRBV6-1
CASSPGGVREQFF TRBJ2-1 TRBV19
CSATGVQREAYEQYF TRBJ2-7 TRBV20-1
CASGRARFYEQYF TRBJ2-7 TRBV6-2/TRBV6-3
CASSFSGELFF TRBJ2-2 TRBV12-3/TRBV12-4
CASSYSGNTIYF TRBJ1-3 TRBV2
CASKRLQREQFF TRBJ2-1 TRBV6-1
CASSITESGNTIYF TRBJ1-3 TRBV12-3/TRBV12-4
CASSPNRRGGYNIQYF TRBJ2-4 TRBV9
CATSDLGEQFF TRBJ2-1 TRBV24-1
CASSERGEQYF TRBJ2-7 TRBV3-1
CASSRREGTDTQYF TRBJ2-3 TRBV6-1
CASSLILAGTDTQYF TRBJ2-3 TRBV5-5
CSVDDRQDSYTF TRBJ1-2 TRBV29-1
CASRPGPIRNEQFF TRBJ2-1 TRBV12-3/TRBV12-4
CASTKWDGSDYGYTF TRBJ1-2 TRBV6-5
CASSVEQGHTEAFF TRBJ1-1 TRBV9